This T cell receptor beta chain emerged from a study of blood T cell repertoires in COVID-19. Trimming took off 6 bases at V and 5 bases at J, with 24 bases between the two ends. In germline, CDR1 is SGDLS, CDR2 YYNGEE. The CDR3 extends over 17 amino acids. Assignment of participants to cohorts was predicated upon participant-reported clinical history. Clones were sequenced by immunoSEQ multiplex PCR, and TCRdb holds only the in-frame ones, with some missing. The table includes roughly 140,000 clones, around 81% detected once. The chain links TRBV9 to TRBJ2-1, with D tentatively TRBD2 (5 bases). The source is a woman in her thirties or forties who had recovered from COVID-19. The specimen sequenced was PBMCs or T cells enriched from blood (not recorded which). In DNA form, the CDR3 reads TGTGCCAGCACCCAAAACGAGCGGCCGCCTACCGACAATGAGCAGTTCTTC. This gives the protein CASTQNERPPTDNEQFF.